This T cell receptor beta chain was sequenced in a study of CD8+CD57+ T cells in acquired aplastic anemia. The wider study: Recorded DNA amounts for sorted CD4+ and CD8+ cells had an average of approximately 3 ug. CD4+ cells from healthy donors averaged roughly 11 million reads. General observations from the study: Almost 30 shared CD8+ CDR3s appeared highly expressed within patients' immunodominant clones.

The germline gives CDR1 SGHNT, CDR2 YYREEE (reference sequence). The CDR3 runs 15 residues. After removal of 4 bases from V and 11 bases from J, the junction contained 13 bases not matched to a gene. As concerns this clonotype: What it binds is not known.

Profiling that covered TCR beta VDJ and CDR3 relied on genomic DNA as its template. TCRdb re-called the reads through MiXCR, storing one row per CDR3 protein. The sample carries some 190,000 distinct CDR3 sequences, around 59% recorded once. The sample comprised sorted CD4+, CD8+, or CD8+CD57+ T cells (not recorded which) from PBMCs. The chain joins TRBV5-4 to TRBJ2-3; 10 positions agree with TRBD2. This TCR derives from a human donor in good health, serving as a control. This CDR3 is CASSKTSGAYNEQYF. The CDR3 DNA is TGTGCCAGCAGCAAAACTAGCGGGGCTTACAATGAGCAGTATTTT. The full variable domain, rest sourced from reference TRBV5-4 and TRBJ2-3, is ETGVTQSPTHLIKTRGQQVTLRCSSQSGHNTVSWYQQALGQGPQFIFQYYREEENGRGNFPPRFSGLQFPNYSSELNVNALELDDSALYLCASSKTSGAYNEQYFGPGTRLTVL.